This record looks at one TCR beta chain sequence and its context. The antigen remains unidentified. The sample comes from a study of molecular identifiers for immune sequencing clone quantification. Whole-study findings and limits: Even with 800,000 to 1,000,000 naive cells present, spiked Jurkat TCR RNA from one cell was reportedly detectable.

TCRdb reprocessed the PCR reads via MiXCR and lists one record per CDR3 protein. Of 88,000 or so distinct CDR3 sequences listed, roughly a fifth were seen once; the top ten hold 1% to 1.2%. The germline V gene encodes CDR1 SEHNR and CDR2 FQNEAQ (reference sequence). The CDR3 contains 16 residues. V gave up 5 bases and J gave up 5 bases; unmatched junction bases: 11. This TCR came from a human donor in good health. Some libraries in this study had Jurkat cell RNA spiked in. J is TRBJ1-4 and V is TRBV7-9; 7 bases align to TRBD1. Sample: naive CD8+ T cells from blood, with Jurkat cell RNA spiked in. Subset reported: FACS-sorted CD8+CD4-CCR7+CD45RA+ naive T cells. The CDR3 region is CASSHSRGVKNEKLFF. In DNA form, the CDR3 reads TGTGCCAGCAGCCATTCCAGGGGGGTCAAAAATGAAAAACTGTTTTTT.